This TCR beta chain was sequenced during a study of sequential checkpoint blockade in melanoma. Across the study: First-line arms were nivolumab then ipilimumab, or the reverse, randomized 1:1.

Sequencing was performed with immunoSEQ multiplex PCR; in TCRdb, only in-frame clones are kept and a portion is missing. The sample has roughly 9,300 clones; around 80% are singletons. There are a few counts of this clone. V was pared by 4 bases and J by 6 bases, with 4 bases of the junction left unmatched. Germline V gives CDR1 SGHTS, CDR2 YDEGEE. The CDR3 spans 12 residues. The treatment was: randomized to nivolumab then ipilimumab (arm A) or the reverse (arm B). The rearrangement joins TRBV5-8 to TRBJ2-7, with 7 bases lining up with TRBD2. This sequence originates from a human donor with melanoma. The sequencing used CD8+ T cells sorted from blood (inferred from file names), collected from a patient given nivolumab and ipilimumab in sequence. The CDR3 loop reads CASSLGGGEQYF. CDR3 coding DNA: TGTGCCAGCAGCCTGGGGGGGGGCGAGCAGTACTTC. Full variable domain (missing parts from reference TRBV5-8 and TRBJ2-7): EAGVTQSPTHLIKTRGQQATLRCSPISGHTSVYWYQQALGLGLQFLLWYDEGEERNRGNFPPRFSGRQFPNYSSELNVNALELEDSALYLCASSLGGGEQYFGPGTRLTVT.